This record concerns one TCR beta chain sequence. The CDR3 contains 15 residues. Trimming pared 5 bases from V and 9 bases from J, leaving 20 bases between. The germline V gene has CDR1 WSHSY and CDR2 SAAADI. These data originate in a study of shared clonotypes between healthy human individuals. Generated by immunoSEQ multiplex PCR, the TCRdb table keeps only in-frame clones and is missing some. The sample holds about 500,000 clones, 75% to 80% seen once. The chain joins TRBV10-2 to TRBJ1-5; the D is unclear. This clonotype originated in a middle-aged woman in good health. Some clones in this sample may be carry-over from other donors' samples. Sequenced sample: PBMCs. In DNA form, the CDR3 reads TGCGCCAGCAGTAGTTCAATACACCCGAAGCGGCCCCAGCATTTT. It yields the protein CASSSSIHPKRPQHF.